Shown below are 27 T cell receptor beta chains from a single sample sequenced in a study of Ad26.COV2.S vaccination and SARS-CoV-2 variants. Treatment here: some 20 received Ad26.COV2.S at low or high dose, single or two shots; several received placebo; per-sample allocation not given. After the first vaccine or placebo injection, samples were drawn on day 63. Method: immunoSEQ multiplex PCR; TCRdb's copy keeps in-frame clones and lacks some. Of about 350,000 clones listed, approximately 86% are singletons. Sample: peripheral blood, taken in a trial of Ad26.COV2.S vaccine versus placebo. The receptors were gathered from a person between 18 and 65 years old who received the Ad26.COV2.S COVID-19 vaccine or a placebo.

CDR3 in amino acids: CATDSGITDTQYF. The CDR3 DNA reads as TGTGCCACCGATAGCGGGATCACAGATACGCAGTATTTT. The rearrangement joins TRBV28 to TRBJ2-3; 8 nucleotides agree with TRBD2. The junction had 5 bases not matched to a gene; V was cut back by 10 bases and J by 2 bases. The CDR3 sequence is 13 residues long. Germline CDR1 reads MDHEN; CDR2 reads SYDVKM.

This chain links TRBV28 with TRBJ1-4; D gene unclear. CDR1 and CDR2 from the germline V gene are MDHEN and SYDVKM. V lost 4 bases to trimming and J lost 0 bases, with 3 bases between them. This CDR3 is built from 13 residues. CDR3 sequence: CASSSPTNEKLFF. CDR3 coding DNA: TGTGCCAGCAGTTCTCCAACTAATGAAAAACTGTTTTTT.

This clone was counted once. V usage is TRBV27 and J usage is TRBJ2-3, with D perhaps being TRBD1 or TRBD2 (5 bases each). The CDR3 covers 15 residues. V was shortened by 7 bases and J by 2 bases, with 16 bases between the two germline ends. Germline loops: CDR1 MNHEY, CDR2 SMNVEV (reference sequence). In DNA, the CDR3 is TGTGCCAGCACGTATTTGGGACGGAACACAGATACGCAGTATTTT. It encodes CASTYLGRNTDTQYF.

As regards this clone: Other DNA sequences from this sample encode an identical CDR3 as well. The chain recombines TRBV25-1 with TRBJ1-2; D is uncertain. The ends were cut back, 6 bases at V and 3 bases at J, with 14 bases in the middle. This CDR3 has 14 amino acids. Germline CDR1 MGHDK, CDR2 SYGVNS. The CDR3 DNA follows: TGTGCCAGCAGGGCACTCGACACCGACTATGGCTACACCTTC. Amino acid sequence: CASRALDTDYGYTF.

The rearrangement joins TRBV28 to TRBJ2-2, with a weak D call TRBD1 (6 bases). The germline V gene has CDR1 MDHEN and CDR2 SYDVKM. The CDR3 spans 15 residues. The V end was cut by 6 bases, the J end by 3 bases, with 14 bases between. In DNA, the CDR3 is TGTGCCAGCAGCACCCTCGGACAGCACACCGGGGAGCTGTTTTTT. Translating gives CASSTLGQHTGELFF.

The V gene is TRBV7-2, the J gene TRBJ2-7; 13 bases are shared with TRBD2. The CDR3 covers 15 residues. V trimming: 10 bases; J trimming: 3 bases; junction bases outside the gene matches: 9. In germline, CDR1 is SGHTA, CDR2 FQGNSA. CDR3 in DNA: TGTGCCAACCACCTGACTAGCGGGAGGATCTACGAGCAGTACTTC. Its protein is CANHLTSGRIYEQYF.

This clone was seen just once. The gene calls are TRBV10-1 and TRBJ2-3, with 8 bases that match TRBD2. Trimming at V came to 3 bases and at J to 6 bases, leaving 8 bases not matched to a gene. This CDR3 spans 15 amino acids. The germline V gene has CDR1 WNHNN and CDR2 SYGVQD (reference sequence). CDR3 amino acids: CASSEHGGATDTQYF. CDR3 DNA sequence: TGCGCCAGCAGTGAACACGGGGGGGCCACGGATACGCAGTATTTT.

This chain uses TRBV7-2 with TRBJ2-3, with 9 bases matching TRBD2. Germline assignment: CDR1 SGHTA and CDR2 FQGNSA. J was trimmed by 6 bases and V by 2 bases; bases with no gene match: 3. CDR3 length equals 14 residues. The CDR3 DNA sequence: TGTGCCAGCAGCTTAAGCGGGGGGTGGGATACGCAGTATTTT. Protein product: CASSLSGGWDTQYF.

This chain uses TRBV28 with TRBJ1-3, with 8 bases fitting TRBD1. The CDR3 is 14 amino acids. Trimming took 6 bases from V and 3 from J; bases not matched to a gene: 4. From germline, CDR1 is MDHEN and CDR2 SYDVKM. CDR3 nucleotides: TGTGCCAGCAGGACAGGGGAGCTTGGAAACACCATATATTTT. Its protein is CASRTGELGNTIYF.

V and J are TRBV4-2 and TRBJ1-2, with TRBD1 matching over 8 bases. V was pared by 0 bases and J by 4 bases, with 10 bases of the junction left unmatched. CDR3 length: 17 amino acids. The germline V gene encodes CDR1 LGHNA and CDR2 YNFKEQ. Here the CDR3 DNA reads TGTGCCAGCAGCCAAGAAGAAGGGCAGGGGGCTATCTATGGCTACACCTTC. Its translation is CASSQEEGQGAIYGYTF.

The gene calls are TRBV2 and TRBJ2-3; 7 bases align to TRBD2. The CDR3 spans 16 residues. Trimming removed 6 bases from V and 0 bases from J; junction bases left unmatched: 9. Germline V gene lookup returns CDR1 SNHLY and CDR2 FYNNEI. The DNA for the CDR3 is TGTGCCAGCAGGTTAGAGCGGGGCTGGAGCACAGATACGCAGTATTTT. Translation gives CASRLERGWSTDTQYF.

This chain links TRBV28 with TRBJ1-6, with 9 bases aligning to TRBD1. The germline CDR1 and CDR2 sequences are MDHEN and SYDVKM. Trimming at V came to 5 bases and at J to 7 bases, leaving 9 bases not matched to a gene. The CDR3 totals 16 residues. The CDR3 nucleotides read TGTGCCAGCAGTCACCTCTCCGGGACAGGGAATTCACCCCTCCACTTT. Its translation is CASSHLSGTGNSPLHF.

DNA of the CDR3: TGTGCCAGCAGTCTTAGCCCCGATGAGCAGTTCTTC. Residues: CASSLSPDEQFF. The chain is built from TRBV7-8 and TRBJ2-1; the D is unclear. The CDR3 runs to 12 residues. Per germline, CDR1 SGHVS and CDR2 FQNEAQ. Trimming shortened V by 6 bases and J by 8 bases, and 11 bases separated the two germline ends.

This clone is a singleton in its sample. The CDR3 sequence: CASSQGTGYNEQFF. The DNA of the CDR3 is TGTGCCAGCAGCCAAGGGACAGGATACAATGAGCAGTTCTTC. The V and J genes are TRBV4-2 and TRBJ2-1; 7 nucleotides match TRBD1. CDR3 length: 14 residues. CDR1 LGHNA and CDR2 YNFKEQ come from the germline V gene. V shed 1 base, J shed 4 bases, and the junction held 1 base outside the gene matches.

The V and J genes are TRBV4-3 and TRBJ1-6; possible D gene TRBD1, 5 bases. Trimming took 0 bases from V and 6 from J, leaving 15 bases between them. Germline V lookup: CDR1 LGHNA, CDR2 YSLEER. The CDR3 covers 17 residues. The CDR3 DNA follows: TGCGCCAGCAGCCAAGACGCCCAGGGACCGCCTAATTCACCCCTCCACTTT. Translation gives CASSQDAQGPPNSPLHF.

The CDR3 protein is CASSPGTGITSVTDTQYF. The CDR3 coding sequence is TGTGCCAGCAGCCCAGGGACAGGGATAACATCTGTAACAGATACGCAGTATTTT. The chain links TRBV3-1 (or the pseudogene TRBV3-2) to TRBJ2-3; 9 nucleotides line up with TRBD1. V dropped 4 bases and J dropped 3; count of bases not matched to a gene: 14. The length of the CDR3 is 18 residues. CDR1 and CDR2 (germline): LGHDT, YNNKEL (reference sequence).

CDR3 sequence (DNA): TGTGCCAGCAGTCCCGTTGACTCGTCCCGGAGCTACAATGAGCAGTTCTTC. It yields the protein CASSPVDSSRSYNEQFF. The chain has TRBV2 and TRBJ2-1; the D is unclear. This CDR3 comprises 17 residues. V was trimmed by 5 bases and J by 3 bases, leaving 20 bases between them. In germline, CDR1 is SNHLY, CDR2 FYNNEI.

V usage is TRBV21-1 and J usage is TRBJ2-1. TRBV21-1 is a known pseudogene. The CDR3 runs 11 residues. CDR3 coding DNA: TGTGCCCGTGGGCTGGGACCTAAGGGGTTCTTC. Encoded protein: CARGLGPKGFF.

V usage is TRBV28 and J usage is TRBJ2-7; D is unclear. CDR3 length: 12 amino acids. In germline, CDR1 is MDHEN, CDR2 SYDVKM. V gave up 1 base and J gave up 5 bases, with 6 bases separating them. The CDR3 bases are TGTGCCAGCAGTTTATTCCTGGACGAGCAGTACTTC. Translated, it gives CASSLFLDEQYF.

The V call is TRBV18, the J call TRBJ1-2; TRBD1 aligns across 9 bases. The CDR3 runs to 14 residues. Germline lookup yields CDR1 KGHSH and CDR2 LQKENI. The ends lost 4 bases at V and 2 bases at J; junction bases unmatched: 2. The CDR3 nucleotides read TGTGCCAGCTCACTAGGGACAGGGAACTATGGCTACACCTTC. Translating it yields CASSLGTGNYGYTF.

In its sample, this clone was seen once. This sequence joins TRBV10-3 and TRBJ2-3; 9 positions agree with TRBD1. From germline, CDR1 is ENHRY and CDR2 SYGVKD. The CDR3 runs to 14 residues. After removal of 8 bases from V and 6 bases from J, the junction contained 9 bases not matched to a gene. CDR3 nucleotide sequence: TGTGCCATCTGGGGACAGGGCTCCTCCGATACGCAGTATTTT. Protein product: CAIWGQGSSDTQYF.

The V call is TRBV6-1, the J call TRBJ1-2, with D maybe TRBD1 (5 bases). CDR1 and CDR2 from the germline V gene are MNHNS and SASEGT. V lost 6 bases and J 8 bases, leaving 13 bases between the germline ends. The CDR3 extends over 12 amino acids. CDR3: CASSLRVPGYTF. The CDR3 DNA sequence: TGTGCCAGCAGCCTCAGGGTACCGGGCTACACCTTC.

The rearrangement uses TRBV19 and TRBJ1-5; D ambiguous. The CDR3 is made up of 18 amino acids. Germline CDR1 LNHDA, CDR2 SQIVND (reference sequence). Trimming stripped 7 bases from V and 1 base from J, with 23 bases between. The CDR3 loop is CASISRRGSSVSNQPQHF. The CDR3 bases are TGTGCCAGTATATCAAGGCGCGGCTCGTCTGTCAGCAATCAGCCCCAGCATTTT.

The rearrangement uses TRBV5-1 and TRBJ2-5, with 10 bases that match TRBD1. Trimming removed 5 bases from V and 5 bases from J; junction bases left unmatched: 9. The CDR3 extends over 15 amino acids. The V gene's germline CDR1 is SGHRS and CDR2 YFSETQ. The CDR3 is CASSIAGQGGETQYF. For the CDR3, the DNA is TGCGCCAGCAGTATCGCCGGACAGGGGGGGGAGACCCAGTACTTC. Full variable domain (missing parts from reference TRBV5-1 and TRBJ2-5): KAGVTQTPRYLIKTRGQQVTLSCSPISGHRSVSWYQQTPGQGLQFLFEYFSETQRNKGNFPGRFSGRQFSNSRSEMNVSTLELGDSALYLCASSIAGQGGETQYFGPGTRLLVL.

The chain links TRBV5-6 to TRBJ2-7; perhaps TRBD1 as D (6 bases). V was trimmed by 5 bases and J by 1 base, leaving 10 bases between them. CDR1 is SGHDT and CDR2 is YYEEEE in the germline V gene. The CDR3 is 13 amino acids. In DNA form, the CDR3 reads TGTGCCAGCAGAGGTAGGGGGTCCTACGAGCAGTACTTC. Protein product: CASRGRGSYEQYF. Using reference TRBV5-6 and TRBJ2-7 for the parts outside the CDR3, the full variable domain is DAGVTQSPTHLIKTRGQQVTLRCSPKSGHDTVSWYQQALGQGPQFIFQYYEEEERQRGNFPDRFSGHQFPNYSSELNVNALLLGDSALYLCASRGRGSYEQYFGPGTRLTVT.

This sequence joins TRBV3-1 (or the pseudogene TRBV3-2) and TRBJ1-1; possible D gene TRBD1, 5 bases. The V and J ends lost 6 bases and 5 bases respectively, with 13 bases between them. Germline-derived CDR1 and CDR2 are LGHDT and YNNKEL (reference sequence). The CDR3 contains 13 residues. The CDR3 spells CASRYGQTTEAFF. CDR3 DNA: TGTGCCAGCAGATATGGACAAACAACTGAAGCTTTCTTT.

The chain joins TRBV7-6 to TRBJ1-2; the D gene is possibly TRBD1 (5 bases). The CDR3 has 18 amino acids. Germline CDR1 is SGHVS and CDR2 is FNYEAQ. V lost 2 bases, J lost 2 bases, and 21 bases lay in between. The CDR3 is CASSLYVTQPGRNYGYTF. CDR3 coding DNA: TGTGCCAGCAGCTTATACGTAACACAACCAGGGAGGAACTATGGCTACACCTTC.